Below are 31 T cell receptor beta chains sequenced from a single sample in a study of blood T cells in healthy people across ages. Then a second PCR, running roughly 7 to 11 cycles, was carried out with a sample-barcoded 5' primer and a J-beta primer mix. TCRdb reprocessed the 5' RACE reads with MiXCR, giving one entry per CDR3 protein. The sample contains approximately 850,000 distinct CDR3 sequences, about 42% of which appear only once. Sequencing was carried out using blood. Source of these receptors: a man in his fifties or sixties in good health.

The V and J genes are TRBV3-1 and TRBJ1-2; D not certain. Trimming took 1 base from V and 6 from J, leaving 9 bases between them. The germline V gene encodes CDR1 LGHDT and CDR2 YNNKEL (reference sequence). The CDR3 sequence is 13 residues long. The CDR3 reads CASSQGPSHGYTF. CDR3 DNA: TGTGCCAGCAGCCAAGGGCCGTCCCATGGCTACACCTTC.

The chain uses TRBV7-3 and TRBJ2-3; 9 bases fit TRBD2. The CDR3 totals 15 residues. Germline V CDR1 and CDR2: SGHTA, FQGTGA. With 4 bases clipped from V and 2 bases from J, the junction kept 4 bases outside the gene matches. CDR3 protein: CASSSLAGPTDTQYF. CDR3 nucleotide sequence: TGTGCCAGCAGCTCCCTAGCGGGGCCCACAGATACGCAGTATTTT.

This clonotype showed up just a few times. CDR3 sequence (DNA): TGTGCCAGTAAAAGGGGGGGCTCCTACAATGAGCAGTTCTTC. Protein product: CASKRGGSYNEQFF. The V call is TRBV6-2 or TRBV6-3, the J call TRBJ2-1, with D perhaps matching TRBD2 (7 bases). This CDR3 comprises 14 residues. Trimming stripped 9 bases from V and 0 bases from J, with 12 bases between. Germline V gene lookup returns CDR1 MNHEY and CDR2 SVGEGT.

The V gene is TRBV20-1, the J gene TRBJ1-6; 7 bases are shared with TRBD1. CDR3 size: 15 residues. V lost 0 bases to trimming and J lost 10 bases; unmatched junction nucleotides: 9. Germline CDR1 reads DFQATT; CDR2 reads SNEGSKA (reference sequence). CDR3 DNA sequence: TGCAGTGCTAGAGAGGGGGGGAGGGGGCAATCACCCCTCCACTTT. This translates into CSAREGGRGQSPLHF.

This chain connects TRBV6-6 to TRBJ2-7; D is unclear. Per germline, CDR1 MNHNY and CDR2 SVGAGI (reference sequence). The V and J ends lost 7 bases and 2 bases respectively, with 12 bases between them. There are 13 residues in the CDR3. CDR3 sequence reads: CASTSRAAYEQYF. Written as DNA, the CDR3 is TGTGCCAGCACGTCCCGTGCCGCCTACGAGCAGTACTTC.

This chain links TRBV7-2 with TRBJ2-5, with 9 bases aligning to TRBD1. The CDR3 covers 14 residues. The V gene's germline CDR1 is SGHTA and CDR2 FQGNSA. The V gene end was trimmed by 1 base and the J gene end by 5 bases; junction bases not matched to a gene: 2. CDR3 sequence (DNA): TGTGCCAGCAGCTTAGGAGGACAGGGGGAGACCCAGTACTTC. Its protein is CASSLGGQGETQYF. The variable domain in full, with the rest retrieved from reference TRBV7-2 and TRBJ2-5, is GAGVSQSPSNKVTEKGKDVELRCDPISGHTALYWYRQSLGQGLEFLIYFQGNSAPDKSGLPSDRFSAERTGGSVSTLTIQRTQQEDSAVYLCASSLGGQGETQYFGPGTRLLVL.

This chain links TRBV12-5 with TRBJ2-1, with 8 bases that match TRBD1. CDR1 LGHNT and CDR2 FRNRAP come from the germline V gene. The CDR3 length is 14 residues. The junction had 1 base not matched to a gene; V was cut back by 5 bases and J by 1 base. The CDR3 DNA reads as TGTGCTAGTGGTGGACAGGGATCCTACAATGAGCAGTTCTTC. Encoded protein: CASGGQGSYNEQFF.

The chain joins TRBV5-6 to TRBJ2-4; 9 nucleotides align to TRBD2. The CDR3 length is 14 residues. Losses at the gene ends were 3 bases for V and 7 bases for J; bases not matched to a gene: 5. Germline CDR1 SGHDT, CDR2 YYEEEE. This CDR3 is CASSSAGGVNIQYF. The CDR3 DNA sequence: TGTGCCAGCAGCTCAGCGGGGGGAGTGAACATTCAGTACTTC.

V and J are TRBV3-1 and TRBJ2-3; possible D gene TRBD1, 6 bases. CDR1 LGHDT and CDR2 YNNKEL come from the germline V gene (reference sequence). V shed 3 bases and J shed 0 bases, with 19 bases lying between them. This CDR3 comprises 18 residues. CDR3 sequence reads: CASSHWDNDLSSTDTQYF. As DNA, the CDR3 is TGTGCCAGCAGCCACTGGGACAACGATTTATCTAGCACAGATACGCAGTATTTT.

The rearrangement links TRBV28 to TRBJ2-3, with D perhaps matching TRBD1 or TRBD2 (5 bases each). The CDR3 contains 14 residues. The V end lost 5 bases, the J end lost 4 bases, and 13 bases lay between the germline ends. Germline V gives CDR1 MDHEN, CDR2 SYDVKM. The CDR3: CASSRDLPADTQYF. The CDR3 bases are TGTGCCAGCAGTAGGGACCTTCCCGCAGATACGCAGTATTTT.

Many counts were recorded for this clonotype. J is TRBJ1-2 and V is TRBV5-1; D unclear. The germline V gene encodes CDR1 SGHRS and CDR2 YFSETQ. The CDR3 has 13 residues. V gave up 0 bases and J gave up 10 bases, with 13 bases separating them. The CDR3 nucleotides are TGCGCCAGCAGCTTGGGGCGGCAGGCTGACTACACCTTC. It encodes CASSLGRQADYTF.

On this clonotype: One base away lies a much larger clone, so this may be a sequencing read error. The rearrangement joins TRBV7-9 to TRBJ2-7; TRBD2 aligns across 8 bases. Unmatched junction bases numbered 5, after V lost 5 bases and J lost 2 bases. In germline, CDR1 is SEHNR, CDR2 FQNEAQ (reference sequence). This CDR3 is 14 amino acids long. CDR3: CASSVPAGAYEQYF. CDR3 DNA: TGTGCCAGCAGCGTTCCAGCGGGGGCCTACGAGCAGTACTTC.

In this sample, this clonotype turned up a few times. The chain carries TRBV7-2 and TRBJ2-3; TRBD1 aligns across 8 bases. The V segment lost 5 bases and the J segment 7 bases; nucleotides outside the gene matches: 11. In germline, CDR1 is SGHTA, CDR2 FQGNSA. The CDR3 contains 15 residues. CDR3 bases: TGTGCCAGCAGCACGAGGACAGGGATCTCCAATACGCAGTATTTT. Residues: CASSTRTGISNTQYF.

This clonotype was found a few times. This rearrangement joins TRBV12-3 or TRBV12-4 to TRBJ1-5; D unresolved. Trimming took 3 bases from V and 4 from J, leaving 10 bases between them. The CDR3 totals 14 residues. Here the CDR3 reads CASSFMGGNQPQHF. The CDR3 region has the DNA TGTGCCAGCAGTTTCATGGGAGGGAATCAGCCCCAGCATTTT.

The chain has TRBV2 and TRBJ2-3; unclear D gene. The V and J ends lost 3 bases and 2 bases respectively, with 6 bases between them. CDR1 SNHLY and CDR2 FYNNEI come from the germline V gene. This CDR3 has 13 amino acids. The CDR3 spells CASSDRNTDTQYF. The CDR3 nucleotides read TGTGCCAGCAGTGACCGGAACACAGATACGCAGTATTTT.

This clonotype was counted a few times. The rearrangement links TRBV5-6 to TRBJ1-5, with 10 bases aligning to TRBD1. Germline CDR1 SGHDT, CDR2 YYEEEE. This CDR3 spans 15 amino acids. Trimming took 4 bases from V and 6 from J; bases not matched to a gene: 7. The CDR3: CASSGQGGFGQPQHF. CDR3 bases: TGTGCCAGCAGCGGACAGGGGGGTTTTGGTCAGCCCCAGCATTTT.

The CDR3, as DNA: TGTGCCAGCAGCCAAAGGAGAGGTACGGGACGAGAGACCCAGTACTTC. This gives the protein CASSQRRGTGRETQYF. The chain has TRBV3-1 and TRBJ2-5, with D perhaps given as TRBD1 or TRBD2 (5 bases each). This CDR3 has 16 amino acids. Germline loops: CDR1 LGHDT, CDR2 YNNKEL (reference sequence). Deletions cut 2 bases from V and 4 bases from J, with 17 bases between.

This clonotype was counted ten times or more. The V call is TRBV7-6, the J call TRBJ2-7, with 7 bases that match TRBD1. Germline V gives CDR1 SGHVS, CDR2 FNYEAQ. This CDR3 has 13 residues. V lost 4 bases and J lost 4; bases outside the gene matches: 4. CDR3 DNA sequence: TGTGCCAGCAGCTCGACAGGGATTTACGAGCAGTACTTC. Protein product: CASSSTGIYEQYF.

The rearrangement links TRBV10-1 to TRBJ2-1; D not resolved. CDR1 is WNHNN and CDR2 is SYGVQD in the germline V gene (reference sequence). The V end lost 3 bases, the J end lost 4 bases, and 7 bases lay between the germline ends. The CDR3 has 13 residues. The CDR3 bases are TGCGCCAGCAGTGACCAGGAATACAATGAGCAGTTCTTC. It is translated as CASSDQEYNEQFF.

The V and J genes are TRBV20-1 and TRBJ1-1; 7 bases fit TRBD1. The V gene end was trimmed by 0 bases and the J gene end by 2 bases; junction bases not matched to a gene: 9. The CDR3 extends over 16 amino acids. Germline V lookup: CDR1 DFQATT, CDR2 SNEGSKA (reference sequence). CDR3 amino acids: CSARDWQGGGNTEAFF. The CDR3 DNA is TGCAGTGCTAGAGATTGGCAGGGAGGGGGCAACACTGAAGCTTTCTTT.

This clonotype occurred many times. The chain combines TRBV14 with TRBJ1-1; D is perhaps TRBD1 (5 bases). The germline CDR1 and CDR2 sequences are SGHDN and FVKESK. Trimming stripped 1 base from V and 4 bases from J, with 13 bases between. The CDR3 totals 15 residues. The DNA for the CDR3 is TGTGCCAGCAGCCAAGTCCGGGGGTTCGGCACTGAAGCTTTCTTT. This translates into CASSQVRGFGTEAFF.

On this clonotype itself: A much larger clone lies one base from this, so it may be a read error. This rearrangement joins TRBV4-1 to TRBJ1-5; no reliable D call. The CDR3 spans 15 residues. Germline CDR1 and CDR2: MGHRA and YSYEKL. Written as DNA, the CDR3 is TGCGCCAGCAACCAAAGAGACAAATTGGGTCAGCCCCAGCATTTT. It encodes CASNQRDKLGQPQHF.

Of note for this clonotype: It may be a read error: a sequence one base away is much more abundant. The V call is TRBV12-3 or TRBV12-4, the J call TRBJ2-7, with D perhaps matching TRBD2 (5 bases). The better agreement between TRBJ2-1 and the DNA end casts doubt on the J call. The CDR3 has 11 residues. CDR3 loop: CASSYDYEQFF. CDR3 in DNA: TGTGCCAGCAGCTATGACTACGAGCAGTTCTTC.

This clonotype has a count of ten or more. This chain uses TRBV29-1 with TRBJ2-5; 8 bases match TRBD1. The CDR3 covers 15 residues. From germline, CDR1 is SQVTM and CDR2 ANQGSEA. V dropped 0 bases and J dropped 9; count of bases not matched to a gene: 12. In DNA form, the CDR3 reads TGCAGCGTTGAAGAAAGGAATTTGCAGGGGGCCCCCCAGTACTTC. This gives the protein CSVEERNLQGAPQYF.

V and J are TRBV7-8 and TRBJ2-2; possible D gene TRBD1, 5 bases. V lost 10 bases, J lost 5 bases, and 14 bases lay in between. This CDR3 comprises 13 residues. Germline V gene lookup returns CDR1 SGHVS and CDR2 FQNEAQ. In DNA, the CDR3 is TGTGCCACCAAAGGAAGGGGAACCGGGGAGCTGTTTTTT. Translation: CATKGRGTGELFF. Full variable domain (remainder filled in from reference TRBV7-8 and TRBJ2-2): GAGVSQSPRYKVAKRGQDVALRCDPISGHVSLFWYQQALGQGPEFLTYFQNEAQLDKSGLPSDRFFAERPEGSVSTLKIQRTQQEDSAVYLCATKGRGTGELFFGEGSRLTVL.

This clonotype turned up a few times. This rearrangement joins TRBV6-2 or TRBV6-3 to TRBJ2-2, with TRBD1 as a possible D gene (6 bases). Trimming pared 8 bases from V and 6 bases from J, leaving 16 bases between. Germline CDR1 and CDR2: MNHEY and SVGEGT. The CDR3 totals 14 residues. The CDR3 DNA reads as TGTGCCAGCCGGACACAGGGAAGTGCCGGGGAGCTGTTTTTT. It specifies CASRTQGSAGELFF.

The chain recombines TRBV29-1 with TRBJ2-4; 11 bases agree with TRBD2. The V gene's germline CDR1 is SQVTM and CDR2 ANQGSEA. The CDR3 contains 16 residues. Trimming at V came to 4 bases and at J to 0 bases, leaving 5 bases not matched to a gene. CDR3 region: CSVGLAGKLAKNIQYF. CDR3 nucleotide sequence: TGCAGCGTTGGACTAGCGGGGAAATTAGCCAAAAACATTCAGTACTTC.

This chain joins TRBV21-1 and TRBJ2-1; the DNA was not used to check the table's D call, TRBD1. TRBV21-1 is recorded as a pseudogene. The CDR3 has 13 residues. In DNA form, the CDR3 reads TGTGCCAGCACCCAGGGACAGGGAGGTGAGCAGTTCTTC. Protein: CASTQGQGGEQFF.

Written as DNA, the CDR3 is TGTGCCAGCAGTTTCTTGGCAAATACGCAGTATTTT. Its protein product is CASSFLANTQYF. The chain couples TRBV12-3 or TRBV12-4 to TRBJ2-3; no clear D gene. The V end lost 3 bases, the J end lost 7 bases, and 8 bases lay between the germline ends. This CDR3 contains 12 residues.

The V call is TRBV28, the J call TRBJ2-6; the D is unclear. The CDR3 consists of 15 residues. Germline CDR1 and CDR2: MDHEN and SYDVKM. Trimming took 6 bases from V and 1 from J, leaving 10 bases between them. This CDR3 reads CASRPYGSGANVLTF. In DNA, the CDR3 is TGTGCCAGCAGGCCCTACGGGTCTGGGGCCAACGTCCTGACTTTC.

This clonotype was seen only once. This may arise from a read error, as a much more abundant clone is one base away. The chain is built from TRBV20-1 and TRBJ2-5; the D is unclear. The germline V gene encodes CDR1 DFQATT and CDR2 SNEGSKA (reference sequence). This CDR3 has 13 amino acids. The CDR3 DNA reads as TGCAGGGCCATCGGGTCGCAGGAAGAGACCCAGTACTTC. This gives the protein CRAIGSQEETQYF.